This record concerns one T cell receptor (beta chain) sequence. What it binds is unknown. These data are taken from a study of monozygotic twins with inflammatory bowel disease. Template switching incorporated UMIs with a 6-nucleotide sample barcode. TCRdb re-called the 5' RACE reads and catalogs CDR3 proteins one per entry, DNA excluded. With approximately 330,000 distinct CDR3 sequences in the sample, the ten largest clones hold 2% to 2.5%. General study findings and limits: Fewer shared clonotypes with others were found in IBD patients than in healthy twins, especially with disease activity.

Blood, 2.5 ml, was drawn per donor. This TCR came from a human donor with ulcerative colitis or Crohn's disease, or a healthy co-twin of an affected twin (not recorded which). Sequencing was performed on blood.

The CDR3 region is CASSKGRDRVNEQFF. J is TRBJ2-1 and V is TRBV21-1; lacking DNA, the TRBD1 call made by TCRdb goes unchecked. TRBV21-1 is tagged as a pseudogene. This CDR3 contains 15 residues.